Included here is one T cell receptor beta chain sequence, with context. Antigen specificity is unknown. These data belong to a study of Graves' ophthalmopathy and Graves' hyperthyroidism. Study-level points and caveats: Blood also harbored most expanded thyroid clonotypes above 0.001 frequency. Cross-validated, the 13-signature model showed 87.88%/81.08% sensitivity/specificity, and 80%/75% in the test set.

Germline trimming cut 4 bases from V and 2 bases from J; bases unmatched to any gene: 10. The CDR3 consists of 16 residues. In germline, CDR1 is MGHDK, CDR2 SYGVNS. A duration under 3 months, NOSPECS ≥4, CAS ≥3 and moderate-to-severe activity characterized the donors with ophthalmopathy. The TCR beta CDR3 regions underwent amplification from RNA transcripts. Following a first-round RT-PCR that used HTBI primers, a second-round multiplex PCR was carried out. TCRdb reprocessed the multiplex PCR reads with MiXCR, giving one entry per CDR3 protein. The sample has roughly 220,000 distinct CDR3 sequences, around 50% seen once.

The TCR originated in an adult man with Graves' ophthalmopathy. The sequenced material came from peripheral blood. The chain is built from TRBV25-1 and TRBJ1-2, with TRBD1 identical over 7 bases. This CDR3 is CASSGGGTDLNYGYTF. DNA for the CDR3: TGTGCCAGCAGTGGTGGGGGGACAGACCTGAACTATGGCTACACCTTC.